This record concerns one T cell receptor beta chain sequence. As processed by the authors: Scientists estimated how many nucleated cells there were by amplifying reference gene primers. This table comes from immunoSEQ multiplex PCR, and its TCRdb copy is limited to in-frame clones, with some not included. From that table come the V and J calls and clone size; the DNA was used to work out D and trimming. The table shows around 120,000 clones, with roughly 83% occurring only once. These data are taken from a study of blood T cell repertoires in COVID-19. At the level of the study: Nucleic acid was either cDNA or gDNA, and it came from T cells, B-cell-depleted T cells, or PBMCs.

There are 15 residues in the CDR3. With 6 bases clipped from V and 8 bases from J, the junction kept 12 bases outside the gene matches. Germline V gene data show CDR1 as SQVTM and CDR2 as ANQGSEA. Sequenced sample: peripheral blood. This chain links TRBV29-1 with TRBJ2-1, with 11 bases matching TRBD1. This receptor was obtained from a man aged 25 to 45 with acute or convalescent COVID-19. CDR3 region: CSVGPGQGAGDEQFF. CDR3 DNA: TGCAGCGTCGGACCCGGACAGGGGGCTGGGGATGAGCAGTTCTTC.